These 13 T cell receptor beta chains came from one sample sequenced in a study of shared clonotypes between healthy human individuals. TCRdb's copy holds only in-frame clones and misses some; the assay was immunoSEQ multiplex PCR. The table shows some 1.1 million clones, with approximately 75% occurring only once. The sample comprised memory CD4+ T cells from PBMCs. Subset noted: CD45RA-negative fraction. The receptors shown here come from a man aged 18 to 29 in good health. Some clones in this sample may be carry-over from other donors' samples.

In this sample, this clone turned up once. The chain joins TRBV28 to TRBJ2-3; 11 positions match TRBD2. The germline V gene encodes CDR1 MDHEN and CDR2 SYDVKM. The ends lost 11 bases at V and 0 bases at J; junction bases unmatched: 10. This CDR3 has 16 residues. The CDR3 nucleotides are TGTGCCTCAGGGGGACTAGCGGTCGCTAGCACAGATACGCAGTATTTT. This gives the protein CASGGLAVASTDTQYF.

This sequence joins TRBV5-1 and TRBJ1-2, with D perhaps matching TRBD1 (6 bases). The germline V and J ends were trimmed by 0 bases and 2 bases, with 8 bases remaining between them. CDR1 and CDR2 (germline): SGHRS, YFSETQ. The CDR3 runs 14 residues. Here the CDR3 DNA reads TGCGCCAGCAGCTTGGATCAGGGGAACTATGGCTACACCTTC. This gives the protein CASSLDQGNYGYTF.

A few counts support this clone. J is TRBJ2-2 and V is TRBV2, with D unresolved. The ends were cut back, 2 bases at V and 4 bases at J, with 8 bases in the middle. The CDR3 length is 14 residues. Germline V gene sequence: CDR1 SNHLY, CDR2 FYNNEI. CDR3 loop: CASSERQITGELFF. The CDR3 bases are TGTGCCAGCAGTGAAAGGCAGATCACCGGGGAGCTGTTTTTT.

The rearrangement joins TRBV9 to TRBJ2-4, with TRBD1 matching over 12 bases. The CDR3 sequence is 19 residues long. Germline-derived CDR1 and CDR2 are SGDLS and YYNGEE. After removal of 4 bases from V and 0 bases from J, the junction contained 11 bases not matched to a gene. The CDR3 region is CASSPGQGAYILAKNIQYF. Here the CDR3 DNA reads TGTGCCAGCAGCCCGGGACAGGGGGCTTACATTCTAGCCAAAAACATTCAGTACTTC.

V gene TRBV6-4 combines with J gene TRBJ2-7, with TRBD2 as a possible D gene (6 bases). Germline CDR1 reads MRHNA; CDR2 reads SNTAGT. There are 14 residues in the CDR3. Trimming stripped 2 bases from V and 4 bases from J, with 12 bases between. CDR3 loop: CASSDGRRSYEQYF. The CDR3 DNA follows: TGTGCCAGCAGTGACGGGAGGCGCAGTTACGAGCAGTACTTC.

CDR3 bases: TGCAGCGTTGCGGGGTCTCGGGACAGGGGGCCAGGGGAGACCCAGTACTTC. Translating gives CSVAGSRDRGPGETQYF. The V gene is TRBV29-1, the J gene TRBJ2-5, with 12 bases lining up with TRBD1. Germline-derived CDR1 and CDR2 are SQVTM and ANQGSEA. This CDR3 is 17 amino acids long. The V and J ends lost 4 bases and 5 bases, in that order; junction bases with no gene match: 14.

This clone was detected a few times. V is TRBV7-2 and J is TRBJ1-2; D might be TRBD1 (6 bases). Germline lookup yields CDR1 SGHTA and CDR2 FQGNSA. V gave up 1 base and J gave up 8 bases, with 8 bases separating them. The CDR3 is 12 residues long. The CDR3 protein is CASSLDQGGYTF. The CDR3 DNA reads TGTGCCAGCAGCTTAGACCAGGGGGGCTACACCTTC.

V usage is TRBV19 and J usage is TRBJ2-2; 13 nucleotides match TRBD2. The J segment lost 6 bases and the V segment lost 3 bases, leaving 10 bases of the junction unmatched. Germline V gene sequence: CDR1 LNHDA, CDR2 SQIVND (reference sequence). The CDR3 runs 18 residues. The CDR3 DNA is TGTGCCAGTAGTATCGACCTTGGACTAGCGGGAGATCCCGGGGAGCTGTTTTTT. Amino acid sequence: CASSIDLGLAGDPGELFF.

This rearrangement joins TRBV5-4 to TRBJ1-4, with D uncertain. This CDR3 contains 13 residues. The germline CDR1 and CDR2 sequences are SGHNT and YYREEE (reference sequence). Trimming took off 0 bases at V and 1 base at J, with 1 base between the two ends. The CDR3 sequence: CASSLVTNEKLFF. The CDR3 region has the DNA TGTGCCAGCAGCTTGGTAACTAATGAAAAACTGTTTTTT.

This chain links TRBV11-3 with TRBJ1-1; D is unclear. Germline CDR1 and CDR2: SGHNT and YENEEA. The V and J ends lost 1 base and 1 base respectively, with 13 bases between them. This CDR3 comprises 16 residues. The CDR3 sequence is CASSLGWEAGNTEAFF. The CDR3 DNA reads TGTGCCAGCAGCTTAGGGTGGGAGGCAGGGAACACTGAAGCTTTCTTT.

CDR3: CASSLYRLNTGELFF. The CDR3 bases are TGCGCCAGCAGCTTGTATAGGCTGAACACCGGGGAGCTGTTTTTT. The chain has TRBV5-1 and TRBJ2-2; no reliable D call. Germline V gene lookup returns CDR1 SGHRS and CDR2 YFSETQ. The CDR3 has 15 residues. Trimming stripped 1 base from V and 1 base from J, with 8 bases between.

The CDR3 bases are TGCGCCAGCAGCGGCGGACTGACGACAGTCAATGAGCAGTTCTTC. Translated: CASSGGLTTVNEQFF. The chain joins TRBV5-1 to TRBJ2-1, with D perhaps matching TRBD1 or TRBD2 (5 bases each). Germline V gene sequence: CDR1 SGHRS, CDR2 YFSETQ. V lost 4 bases and J 6 bases, leaving 17 bases between the germline ends. This CDR3 is built from 15 residues.

The chain joins TRBV2 to TRBJ2-2; tentatively, D is TRBD1 or TRBD2 (5 bases each). Germline assignment: CDR1 SNHLY and CDR2 FYNNEI. The CDR3 consists of 14 residues. Trimming took off 6 bases at V and 7 bases at J, with 15 bases between the two ends. The CDR3 DNA follows: TGTGCCAGCAGGGGACCCAGGGAGAACGGGGAGCTGTTTTTT. This encodes CASRGPRENGELFF.